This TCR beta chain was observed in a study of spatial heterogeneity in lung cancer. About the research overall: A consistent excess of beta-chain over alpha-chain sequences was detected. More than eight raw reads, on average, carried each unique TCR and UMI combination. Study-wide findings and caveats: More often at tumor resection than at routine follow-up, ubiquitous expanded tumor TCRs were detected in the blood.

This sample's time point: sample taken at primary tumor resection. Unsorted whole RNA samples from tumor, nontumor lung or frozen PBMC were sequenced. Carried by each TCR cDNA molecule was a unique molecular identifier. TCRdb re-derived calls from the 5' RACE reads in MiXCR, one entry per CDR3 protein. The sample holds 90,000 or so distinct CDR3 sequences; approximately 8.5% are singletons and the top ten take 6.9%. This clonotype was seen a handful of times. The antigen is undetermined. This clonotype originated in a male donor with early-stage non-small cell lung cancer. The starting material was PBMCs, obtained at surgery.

CDR3 DNA: TGTGCCAGCCGGGACTGGCACTCTTACGAGCAGTACTTC. This codes for CASRDWHSYEQYF. This chain connects TRBV2 to TRBJ2-7, with TRBD2 as a possible D gene (6 bases). The CDR3 contains 13 residues. Trimming took off 8 bases at V and 4 bases at J, with 15 bases between the two ends. Germline V lookup: CDR1 SNHLY, CDR2 FYNNEI.